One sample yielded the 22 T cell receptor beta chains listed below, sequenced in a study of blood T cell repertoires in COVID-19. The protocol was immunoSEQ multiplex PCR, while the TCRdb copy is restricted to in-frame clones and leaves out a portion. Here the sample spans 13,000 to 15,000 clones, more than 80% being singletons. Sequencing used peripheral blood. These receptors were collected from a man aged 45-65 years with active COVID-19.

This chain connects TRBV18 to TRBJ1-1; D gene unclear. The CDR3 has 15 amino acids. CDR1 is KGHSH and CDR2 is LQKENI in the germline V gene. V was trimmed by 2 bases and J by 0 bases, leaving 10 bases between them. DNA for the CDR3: TGTGCCAGCTCACCATCCGAGGCAGTGAACACTGAAGCTTTCTTT. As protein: CASSPSEAVNTEAFF.

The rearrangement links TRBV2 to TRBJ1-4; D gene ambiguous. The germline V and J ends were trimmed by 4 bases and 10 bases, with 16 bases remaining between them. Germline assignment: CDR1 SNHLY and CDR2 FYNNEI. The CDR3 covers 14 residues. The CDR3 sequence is CASSARYSPGKLFF. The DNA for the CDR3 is TGTGCCAGCAGTGCTAGATATTCCCCGGGAAAACTGTTTTTT. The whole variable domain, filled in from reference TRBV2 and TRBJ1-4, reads EPEVTQTPSHQVTQMGQEVILRCVPISNHLYFYWYRQILGQKVEFLVSFYNNEISEKSEIFDDQFSVERPDGSNFTLKIRSTKLEDSAMYFCASSARYSPGKLFFGSGTQLSVL.

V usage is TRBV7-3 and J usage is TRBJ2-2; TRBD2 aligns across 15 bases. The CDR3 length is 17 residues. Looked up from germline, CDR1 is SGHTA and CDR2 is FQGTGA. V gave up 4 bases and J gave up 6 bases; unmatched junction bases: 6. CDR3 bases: TGTGCCAGCAGCTGGACTAGCGGGAGGGCCGTGGCCGGGGAGCTGTTTTTT. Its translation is CASSWTSGRAVAGELFF.

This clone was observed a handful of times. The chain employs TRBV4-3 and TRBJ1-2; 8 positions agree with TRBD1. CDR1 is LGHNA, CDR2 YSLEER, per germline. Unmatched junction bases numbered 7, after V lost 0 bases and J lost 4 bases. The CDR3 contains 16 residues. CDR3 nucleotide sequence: TGCGCCAGCAGCCAAGATCGACGGACAGGGTCCTATGGCTACACCTTC. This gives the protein CASSQDRRTGSYGYTF.

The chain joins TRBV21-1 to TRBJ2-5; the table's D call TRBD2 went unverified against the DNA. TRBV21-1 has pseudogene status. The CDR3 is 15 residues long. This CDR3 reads CASSKGLGGNETQYF. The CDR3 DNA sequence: TGTGCCAGCAGCAAAGGTCTGGGAGGAAACGAGACCCAGTACTTC.

CDR3 coding DNA: TGTGCCAGCAGTCCGGGACAGTTAAGCTATGGCTACACCTTC. It specifies CASSPGQLSYGYTF. This chain joins TRBV6-2 or TRBV6-3 and TRBJ1-2; TRBD1 aligns across 7 bases. CDR3 length: 14 residues. Losses at the gene ends were 5 bases for V and 4 bases for J; bases not matched to a gene: 7. Germline values: CDR1 MNHEY, CDR2 SVGEGT.

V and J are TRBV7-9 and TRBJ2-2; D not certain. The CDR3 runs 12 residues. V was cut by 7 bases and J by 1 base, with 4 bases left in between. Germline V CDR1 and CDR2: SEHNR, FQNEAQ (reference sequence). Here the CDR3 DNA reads TGTGCCAGCATCGGGAACACCGGGGAGCTGTTTTTT. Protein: CASIGNTGELFF.

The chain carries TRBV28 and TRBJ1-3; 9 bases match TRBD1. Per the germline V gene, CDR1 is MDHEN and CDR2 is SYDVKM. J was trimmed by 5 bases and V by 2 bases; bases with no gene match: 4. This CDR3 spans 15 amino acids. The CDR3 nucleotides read TGTGCCAGCAGTTTAACAGGGGGCATTAGAAACACCATATATTTT. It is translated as CASSLTGGIRNTIYF.

The CDR3 region is CASSAPGLATKNIQYF. CDR3 DNA sequence: TGCGCCAGCAGCGCACCGGGACTAGCGACCAAAAACATTCAGTACTTC. The chain combines TRBV5-1 with TRBJ2-4, with 10 bases that match TRBD2. V lost 4 bases, J lost 2 bases, and 6 bases stayed unmatched. The germline gives CDR1 SGHRS, CDR2 YFSETQ. There are 16 residues in the CDR3.

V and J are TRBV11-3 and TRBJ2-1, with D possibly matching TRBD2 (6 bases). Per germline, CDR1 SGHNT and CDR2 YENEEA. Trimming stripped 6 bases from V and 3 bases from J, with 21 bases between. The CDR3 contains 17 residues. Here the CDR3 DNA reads TGTGCCAGCAGTCGAACCCCACTAGCCCGACTCTACAATGAGCAGTTCTTC. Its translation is CASSRTPLARLYNEQFF.

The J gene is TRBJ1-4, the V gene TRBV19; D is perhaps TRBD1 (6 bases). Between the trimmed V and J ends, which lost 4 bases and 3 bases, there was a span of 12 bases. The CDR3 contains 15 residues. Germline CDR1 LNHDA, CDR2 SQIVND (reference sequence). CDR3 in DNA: TGTGCCAGTAGTACGGTACAGGGAGCTAATGAAAAACTGTTTTTT. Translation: CASSTVQGANEKLFF.

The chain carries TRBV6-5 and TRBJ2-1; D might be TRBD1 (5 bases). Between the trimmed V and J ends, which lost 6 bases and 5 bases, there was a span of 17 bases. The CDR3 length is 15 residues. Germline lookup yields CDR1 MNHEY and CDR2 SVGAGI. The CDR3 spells CASRGPTGSHNEQFF. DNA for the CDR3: TGTGCCAGCAGGGGGCCGACTGGGTCCCACAATGAGCAGTTCTTC.

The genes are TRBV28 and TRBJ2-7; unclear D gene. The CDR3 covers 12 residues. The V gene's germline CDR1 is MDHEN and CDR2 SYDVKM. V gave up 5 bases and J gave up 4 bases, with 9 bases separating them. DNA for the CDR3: TGTGCCAGCAGTCCCCTCAGGTACGAGCAGTACTTC. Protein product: CASSPLRYEQYF.

This chain's CDR3 is CASSVADRSYEQYF. In DNA form, the CDR3 reads TGCGCCAGCAGCGTTGCGGACAGGAGCTACGAGCAGTACTTC. The rearrangement links TRBV5-1 to TRBJ2-7; 7 bases match TRBD1. The germline gives CDR1 SGHRS, CDR2 YFSETQ. After removal of 4 bases from V and 3 bases from J, the junction contained 7 bases not matched to a gene. The CDR3 contains 14 residues. The whole variable domain, filled in from reference TRBV5-1 and TRBJ2-7, reads KAGVTQTPRYLIKTRGQQVTLSCSPISGHRSVSWYQQTPGQGLQFLFEYFSETQRNKGNFPGRFSGRQFSNSRSEMNVSTLELGDSALYLCASSVADRSYEQYFGPGTRLTVT.

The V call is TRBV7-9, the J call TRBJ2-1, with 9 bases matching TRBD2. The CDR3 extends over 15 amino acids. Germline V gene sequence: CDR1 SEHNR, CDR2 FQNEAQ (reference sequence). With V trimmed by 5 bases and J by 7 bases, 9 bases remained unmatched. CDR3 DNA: TGTGCCAGCAGCCCCCCCTTGCGGGAGGGAAATGAGCAGTTCTTC. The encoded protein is CASSPPLREGNEQFF.

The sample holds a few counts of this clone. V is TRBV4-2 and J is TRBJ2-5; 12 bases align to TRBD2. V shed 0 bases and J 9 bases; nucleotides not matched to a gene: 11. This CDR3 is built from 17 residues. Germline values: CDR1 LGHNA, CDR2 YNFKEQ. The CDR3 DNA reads TGTGCCAGCAGCCAAGATGCGGCGGGACTAGCGGGTGTCGCCCAGTACTTC. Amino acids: CASSQDAAGLAGVAQYF.

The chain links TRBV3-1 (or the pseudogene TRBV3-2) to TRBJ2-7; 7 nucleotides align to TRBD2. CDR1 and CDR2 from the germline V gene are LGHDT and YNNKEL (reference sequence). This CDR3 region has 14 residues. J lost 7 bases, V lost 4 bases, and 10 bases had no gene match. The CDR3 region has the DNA TGTGCCAGCAGCCCCTTGGGGAGGGGTGCAGAGCAGTACTTC. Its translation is CASSPLGRGAEQYF.

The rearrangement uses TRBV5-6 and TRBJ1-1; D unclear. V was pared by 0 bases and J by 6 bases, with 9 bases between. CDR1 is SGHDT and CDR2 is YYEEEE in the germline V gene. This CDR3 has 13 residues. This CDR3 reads CASSLVGFAEAFF. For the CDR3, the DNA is TGTGCCAGCAGCTTGGTCGGGTTCGCTGAAGCTTTCTTT. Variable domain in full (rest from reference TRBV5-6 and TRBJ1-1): DAGVTQSPTHLIKTRGQQVTLRCSPKSGHDTVSWYQQALGQGPQFIFQYYEEEERQRGNFPDRFSGHQFPNYSSELNVNALLLGDSALYLCASSLVGFAEAFFGQGTRLTVV.

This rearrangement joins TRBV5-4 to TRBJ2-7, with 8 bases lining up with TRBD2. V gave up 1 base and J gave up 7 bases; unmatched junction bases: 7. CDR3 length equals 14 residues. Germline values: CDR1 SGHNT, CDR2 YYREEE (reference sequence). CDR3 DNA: TGTGCCAGCAGCTTGCGGTTAGCGGGATCGGAGCAGTACTTC. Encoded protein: CASSLRLAGSEQYF.

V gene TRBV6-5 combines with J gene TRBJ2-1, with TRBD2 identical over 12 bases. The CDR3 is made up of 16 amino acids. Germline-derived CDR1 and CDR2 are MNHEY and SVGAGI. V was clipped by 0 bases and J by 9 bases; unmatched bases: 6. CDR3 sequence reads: CASSYSTSGSALEQFF. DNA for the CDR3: TGTGCCAGCAGTTACTCGACTAGCGGGAGCGCCCTTGAGCAGTTCTTC.

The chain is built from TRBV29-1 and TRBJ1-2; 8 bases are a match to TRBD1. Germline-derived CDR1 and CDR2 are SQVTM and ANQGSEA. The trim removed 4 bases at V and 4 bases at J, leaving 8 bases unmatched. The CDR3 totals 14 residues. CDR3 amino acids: CSVGDRGKIYGYTF. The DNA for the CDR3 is TGCAGCGTTGGTGACAGGGGCAAAATCTATGGCTACACCTTC.

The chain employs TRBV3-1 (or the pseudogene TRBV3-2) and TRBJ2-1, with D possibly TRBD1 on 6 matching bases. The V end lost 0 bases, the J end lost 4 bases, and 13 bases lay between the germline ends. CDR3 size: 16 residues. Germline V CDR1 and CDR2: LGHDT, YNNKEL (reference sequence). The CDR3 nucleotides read TGTGCCAGCAGCCAAGATGGGTCGGGGACATACAATGAGCAGTTCTTC. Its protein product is CASSQDGSGTYNEQFF.